These 22 T cell receptor beta chains were sequenced from one sample in a study of blood T cell repertoires in COVID-19. Measured with immunoSEQ multiplex PCR; TCRdb has only the in-frame clones, and not every one. This table holds about 140,000 clones, around four fifths found once. What was sequenced was peripheral blood. The receptors were gathered from a woman over 75 with acute or convalescent COVID-19.

V and J are TRBV11-2 and TRBJ1-1; 9 bases match TRBD1. This CDR3 has 17 residues. Germline CDR1 reads SGHAT; CDR2 reads FQNNGV. Trimming at V came to 7 bases and at J to 3 bases, leaving 15 bases not matched to a gene. DNA for the CDR3: TGTGCCAGCACCCCAGGGACAGGGCCAACCTGGGACACTGAAGCTTTCTTT. Amino acid sequence: CASTPGTGPTWDTEAFF.

The rearrangement links TRBV10-3 to TRBJ1-4; D is ambiguous. Germline assignment: CDR1 ENHRY and CDR2 SYGVKD. The CDR3 totals 20 residues. Trimming cost V 0 bases and J 6 bases, with 26 bases left between them. The DNA for the CDR3 is TGTGCCATCAGTGAGTCGAGTGGTTCAGGATTTCGGGGTCGCGATGAAAAACTGTTTTTT. Amino acid sequence: CAISESSGSGFRGRDEKLFF.

V and J are TRBV28 and TRBJ2-5; D gene uncertain. Trimming pared 5 bases from V and 9 bases from J, leaving 7 bases between. The CDR3 runs to 10 residues. Per germline, CDR1 MDHEN and CDR2 SYDVKM. The CDR3 here is CASSRVAQYF. The CDR3 DNA sequence: TGTGCCAGCAGTCGAGTGGCCCAGTACTTC.

CDR3 nucleotides: TGTGCCAGCAGCTTGGCTCAGGGGATGAACACTGAAGCTTTCTTT. This sequence encodes CASSLAQGMNTEAFF. The chain joins TRBV5-5 to TRBJ1-1; tentative D call: TRBD1 (6 bases). The length of the CDR3 is 15 residues. From germline, CDR1 is SGHKS and CDR2 YYEKEE (reference sequence). Trimming stripped 0 bases from V and 0 bases from J, with 9 bases between.

The rearrangement links TRBV11-2 to TRBJ2-1; 8 nucleotides align to TRBD2. V was clipped by 2 bases and J by 6 bases; unmatched bases: 6. Looked up from germline, CDR1 is SGHAT and CDR2 is FQNNGV. The CDR3 runs 15 residues. CDR3 DNA sequence: TGTGCCAGCAGCTTAATTCCGGGAGGGTCCAATGAGCAGTTCTTC. It specifies CASSLIPGGSNEQFF.

The chain is built from TRBV5-1 and TRBJ1-3; 9 bases line up with TRBD1. The CDR3 spans 15 residues. Germline V gene data show CDR1 as SGHRS and CDR2 as YFSETQ. The V segment lost 2 bases and the J segment 3 bases; nucleotides outside the gene matches: 3. The CDR3 reads CASSLQGAHGNTIYF. The CDR3 coding sequence is TGCGCCAGCAGCTTACAGGGGGCGCATGGAAACACCATATATTTT.

J is TRBJ2-5 and V is TRBV23-1, with 10 nucleotides matching TRBD1. TRBV23-1 is flagged as an ORF with uncertain function. V trimming: 4 bases; J trimming: 2 bases; junction bases outside the gene matches: 19. The CDR3 totals 20 residues. The CDR3 nucleotides are TGCGCCAGCAGTCTCCCGCCCCCACGAGACAGGGGGCGCAAACAAGAGACCCAGTACTTC. This codes for CASSLPPPRDRGRKQETQYF.

This clone was seen only once. The CDR3 reads CATSGQARTGELFF. The CDR3 nucleotides are TGTGCCACCTCGGGACAGGCTCGGACCGGGGAGCTGTTTTTT. J is TRBJ2-2 and V is TRBV19; TRBD1 matches at 8 bases. This CDR3 is 14 amino acids long. Germline CDR1 reads LNHDA; CDR2 reads SQIVND (reference sequence). J lost 5 bases, V lost 10 bases, and 9 bases had no gene match.

This chain links TRBV15 with TRBJ2-3, with a possible D match to TRBD1 (6 bases). This CDR3 region has 17 residues. V lost 1 base and J lost 3, with 17 bases in between. Per germline, CDR1 LNHNV and CDR2 YYDKDF (reference sequence). The CDR3 DNA reads as TGTGCCACCAGCAGAGGCTACGCCGGGACAAGAACAGATACGCAGTATTTT. This translates into CATSRGYAGTRTDTQYF.

This chain connects TRBV5-1 to TRBJ2-2, with TRBD2 matching 9 bases. The ends lost 2 bases at V and 3 bases at J; junction bases unmatched: 2. CDR1 and CDR2 (germline): SGHRS, YFSETQ. The CDR3 consists of 15 residues. CDR3 sequence (DNA): TGCGCCAGCAGCTTTACTAGCGGGTACACCGGGGAGCTGTTTTTT. It yields the protein CASSFTSGYTGELFF.

The chain joins TRBV19 to TRBJ1-2; TRBD1 matches at 7 bases. Germline lookup yields CDR1 LNHDA and CDR2 SQIVND (reference sequence). The CDR3 loop spans 15 amino acids. Trimming removed 6 bases from V and 4 bases from J; junction bases left unmatched: 11. This chain's CDR3 is CASSKPAGDSYGYTF. Here the CDR3 DNA reads TGTGCCAGTAGCAAGCCGGCCGGGGACAGCTATGGCTACACCTTC.

This clone has just a few counts. The gene calls are TRBV5-1 and TRBJ1-5; D is undetermined. This CDR3 is 14 amino acids long. V lost 0 bases and J 6 bases, leaving 10 bases between the germline ends. CDR1 and CDR2 (germline): SGHRS, YFSETQ. In DNA form, the CDR3 reads TGCGCCAGCAGCTTGGGGTTCGGGGTTCAGCCCCAGCATTTT. This codes for CASSLGFGVQPQHF. Full variable domain (rest looked up from reference TRBV5-1 and TRBJ1-5): KAGVTQTPRYLIKTRGQQVTLSCSPISGHRSVSWYQQTPGQGLQFLFEYFSETQRNKGNFPGRFSGRQFSNSRSEMNVSTLELGDSALYLCASSLGFGVQPQHFGDGTRLSIL.

The chain uses TRBV7-9 and TRBJ2-7, with 8 bases that match TRBD1. This CDR3 spans 14 amino acids. The V and J ends lost 2 bases and 7 bases, in that order; junction bases with no gene match: 7. Per the germline V gene, CDR1 is SEHNR and CDR2 is FQNEAQ (reference sequence). The CDR3 loop reads CASSLRTGLGEQYF. The CDR3 nucleotides are TGTGCCAGCAGCTTACGGACAGGGCTGGGGGAGCAGTACTTC. The complete variable domain, with remaining parts taken from reference TRBV7-9 and TRBJ2-7, reads DTGVSQNPRHKITKRGQNVTFRCDPISEHNRLYWYRQTLGQGPEFLTYFQNEAQLEKSRLLSDRFSAERPKGSFSTLEIQRTEQGDSAMYLCASSLRTGLGEQYFGPGTRLTVT.

This clone was seen a handful of times. This chain joins TRBV20-1 and TRBJ1-1; D is uncertain. Between the trimmed V and J ends, which lost 3 bases and 3 bases, there was a span of 5 bases. Looked up from germline, CDR1 is DFQATT and CDR2 is SNEGSKA (reference sequence). The CDR3 is made up of 11 amino acids. The CDR3 DNA reads as TGCAGTGCTAGGGGCTACACTGAAGCTTTCTTT. Encoded protein: CSARGYTEAFF.

This chain links TRBV5-4 with TRBJ2-5; perhaps TRBD2 as D (5 bases). Deletions cut 4 bases from V and 2 bases from J, with 12 bases between. Looked up from germline, CDR1 is SGHNT and CDR2 is YYREEE (reference sequence). The CDR3 contains 14 residues. The chain's CDR3 is CASSTQRGQETQYF. The CDR3, as DNA: TGTGCCAGCAGCACTCAGAGAGGGCAAGAGACCCAGTACTTC.

The chain has TRBV4-2 and TRBJ1-3; D not certain. Per the germline V gene, CDR1 is LGHNA and CDR2 is YNFKEQ. This CDR3 comprises 14 residues. Trimming removed 4 bases at V and 0 bases at J, with 7 bases between. CDR3: CASSLGGSGNTIYF. The CDR3 DNA is TGTGCCAGCAGCCTCGGCGGCTCTGGAAACACCATATATTTT.

The chain couples TRBV5-5 to TRBJ1-1, with D hard to call. Germline loops: CDR1 SGHKS, CDR2 YYEKEE (reference sequence). Deletions cut 0 bases from V and 4 bases from J, with 7 bases between. The length of the CDR3 is 13 residues. For the CDR3, the DNA is TGTGCCAGCAGCTTGGGGCCTTTCACTGAAGCTTTCTTT. Its protein product is CASSLGPFTEAFF.

The chain uses TRBV7-9 and TRBJ1-1; D is unresolved. The CDR3 totals 14 residues. V lost 1 base and J 1 base, leaving 7 bases between the germline ends. The V gene's germline CDR1 is SEHNR and CDR2 FQNEAQ (reference sequence). As DNA, the CDR3 is TGTGCCAGCAGCTTAGGGCGGGGGAACACTGAAGCTTTCTTT. Amino acid sequence: CASSLGRGNTEAFF.

J is TRBJ2-7 and V is TRBV5-1, with TRBD2 as a possible D gene (6 bases). This CDR3 spans 15 amino acids. Trimming left V 4 bases short and J 2 bases short, with 16 bases between. Germline CDR1 is SGHRS and CDR2 is YFSETQ. The CDR3 region has the DNA TGCGCCAGCAGCCGCATTTCGGGGGAACCCTACGAGCAGTACTTC. Translated, it gives CASSRISGEPYEQYF.

This chain connects TRBV11-3 to TRBJ2-7; D is uncertain. CDR3 length: 12 residues. Trimming removed 0 bases at V and 5 bases at J, with 5 bases between. Germline CDR1 SGHNT, CDR2 YENEEA. The DNA for the CDR3 is TGTGCCAGCAGCTTAGATGGGCACGAGCAGTACTTC. Translating it yields CASSLDGHEQYF.

V gene TRBV27 combines with J gene TRBJ2-1, with 10 positions matching TRBD1. CDR3 length equals 18 residues. CDR1 is MNHEY, CDR2 SMNVEV, per germline (reference sequence). Trimming removed 1 base from V and 8 bases from J; junction bases left unmatched: 14. The chain's CDR3 is CASSLWTNRDRGVDEQFF. CDR3 nucleotide sequence: TGTGCCAGCAGTTTATGGACTAACCGGGACAGGGGAGTGGATGAGCAGTTCTTC.

V and J are TRBV21-1 and TRBJ2-2; the D call TRBD2 from the table was never checked on the DNA. TRBV21-1 is shown as a pseudogene. The CDR3 has 16 amino acids. The CDR3 sequence: CASSKGLAGCTGELFF. The CDR3 DNA reads as TGTGCCAGCAGCAAAGGGCTAGCGGGATGCACCGGGGAGCTGTTTTTT.